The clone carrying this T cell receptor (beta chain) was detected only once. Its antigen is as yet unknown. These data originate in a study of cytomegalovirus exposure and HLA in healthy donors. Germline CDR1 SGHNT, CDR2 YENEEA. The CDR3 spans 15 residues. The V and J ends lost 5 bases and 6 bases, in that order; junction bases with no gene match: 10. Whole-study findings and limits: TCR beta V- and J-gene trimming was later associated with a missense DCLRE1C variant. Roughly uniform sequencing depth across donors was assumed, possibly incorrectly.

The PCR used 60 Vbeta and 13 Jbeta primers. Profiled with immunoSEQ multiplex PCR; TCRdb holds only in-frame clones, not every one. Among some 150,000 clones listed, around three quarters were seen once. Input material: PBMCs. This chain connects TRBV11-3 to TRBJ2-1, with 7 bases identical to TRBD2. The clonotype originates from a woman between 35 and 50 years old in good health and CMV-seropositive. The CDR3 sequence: CASSPLGGGPNEQFF. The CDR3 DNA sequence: TGTGCCAGCAGCCCCCTAGGCGGGGGTCCCAATGAGCAGTTCTTC.